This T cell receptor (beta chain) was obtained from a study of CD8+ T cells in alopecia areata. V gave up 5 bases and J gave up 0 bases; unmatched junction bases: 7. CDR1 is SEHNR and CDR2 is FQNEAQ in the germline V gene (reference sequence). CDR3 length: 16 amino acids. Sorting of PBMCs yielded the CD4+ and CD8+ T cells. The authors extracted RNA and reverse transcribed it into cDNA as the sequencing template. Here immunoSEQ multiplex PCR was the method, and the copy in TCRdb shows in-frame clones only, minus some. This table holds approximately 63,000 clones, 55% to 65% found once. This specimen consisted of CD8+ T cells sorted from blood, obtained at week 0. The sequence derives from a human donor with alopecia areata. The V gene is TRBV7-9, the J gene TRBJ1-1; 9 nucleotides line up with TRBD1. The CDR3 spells CASSNPGQGLNTEAFF. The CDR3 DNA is TGTGCCAGCAGCAACCCGGGACAGGGACTGAACACTGAAGCTTTCTTT.